Listed below are T cell receptor beta chains from one sample, sequenced in a study of blood T cells in healthy people across ages. TCRdb independently ran MiXCR on the 5' RACE reads; one entry per CDR3 protein. Of 1.5 million to 2 million distinct CDR3 sequences in the sample, 25% to 30% were seen once. Source material: blood. These receptors all stem from a woman aged 25-40 years in good health. Each CDR3 is given with its conserved first and last residue. D genes are given only for firm matches. Only part of the rows carry a size: once, few, many, or a class if the clone is expanded.

. | TRBD2 | TRBJ2-1 | TRBV3-1 | TGTGCCAGCAGCCAACGTAGACTAGCGGGGAACAATGAGCAGTTCTTC | CASSQRRLAGNNEQFF
. | . | TRBJ1-1 | TRBV21-1 | TGTGCCAGCAGCAAAGGCAGGGTACGGGCTTTCTTT | CASSKGRVRAFF
. | . | TRBJ2-3 | TRBV11-2 | TGTGTCAGCAGCTACCTTTCGAGGACGCAGTATTTT | CVSSYLSRTQYF
few | TRBD2 | TRBJ2-2 | TRBV4-1 | TGCGCCAGCAGCCAAAGCGGGGACACCGGGGAGCTGTTTTTT | CASSQSGDTGELFF
. | . | TRBJ2-2 | TRBV10-3 | . | CAILEREDTGELFF
few | TRBD1 | TRBJ1-5 | TRBV6-2/TRBV6-3 | TGTGCCAGCAGTTACATCCTAGGAGGGGGCAGGACCAATCAGCCCCAGCATTTT | CASSYILGGGRTNQPQHF
. | TRBD2 | TRBJ2-5 | TRBV20-1 | TGCAGTGCTACCGGAGCGGGCCGGGGGGGAGAGACCCAGTACTTC | CSATGAGRGGETQYF
many | TRBD1 | TRBJ1-2 | TRBV29-1 | TGCAGCGTGATCCAACAGGGGGCGGACCGCTATGGCTACACCTTC | CSVIQQGADRYGYTF
few | TRBD2 | TRBJ2-1 | TRBV4-3 | TGCGCCAGCAGCCAGGAGCCAGCTAGCGGGAATTACAATGAGCAGTTCTTC | CASSQEPASGNYNEQFF
. | TRBD1 | TRBJ2-1 | TRBV9 | TGTGCCAGCAGCAGGGACAGGGGGCAGTTCTTC | CASSRDRGQFF
many | . | TRBJ2-7 | TRBV29-1 | TGCAGCGTTGAAGGTTCCTACGAGCAGTACTTC | CSVEGSYEQYF
few | . | TRBJ2-1 | TRBV7-2 | TGTGCCAGCAGCCCGTCCGGGGGCCCTACCTACAATGAGCAGTTCTTC | CASSPSGGPTYNEQFF
once | TRBD1 | TRBJ1-2 | TRBV6-6 | TGTGCCGGCAGCTGGGACAGGGCGGGGGATGGCTACACCTTC | CAGSWDRAGDGYTF
. | . | TRBJ2-1 | TRBV24-1 | TGTGCCACCGGCTCGGGTCCTGTTAATGAGCAGTTCTTC | CATGSGPVNEQFF
few | . | TRBJ2-2 | TRBV9 | TGTGCCAGCAGCGCGGTTAGGAGGGGTTCGTGGACCGGGGAGCTGTTTTTT | CASSAVRRGSWTGELFF
. | TRBD1 | TRBJ1-1 | TRBV5-1 | TGCGCCAGCGGATGGACAGGGGGGTCGAGGACTGAAGCTTTCTTT | CASGWTGGSRTEAFF
few | . | TRBJ2-5 | TRBV5-1 | TGCGCCAGCAGGCCGGGACGGAGTAAAGAGACCCAGTACTTC | CASRPGRSKETQYF
. | . | TRBJ1-5 | TRBV4-1 | TGCGCCAGCAGCCGTACAGCCGGTGATCAGCCCCAGCATTTT | CASSRTAGDQPQHF
few | . | TRBJ2-7 | TRBV7-2 | TGTGCCAGCAGCTCGTTAGTCGGCTACGAGCAGTACTTC | CASSSLVGYEQYF
few | . | TRBJ2-5 | TRBV20-1 | TGCAGTGCTACAAAGACCTCGGGACGGACCCAAGAGACCCAGTACTTC | CSATKTSGRTQETQYF
. | . | TRBJ2-5 | TRBV5-1 | TGCGTCAGCAGCTTGGGGTCCGGAGAAGAGACCCAGTACTTC | CVSSLGSGEETQYF
. | . | TRBJ2-7 | TRBV5-5 | TGTGCCAGCAACTTAAATTACGAGCAGTACTTC | CASNLNYEQYF
many | TRBD1 | TRBJ2-7 | TRBV6-5 | TGTGCCAGCCATAGGGACAGGGACTACGAGCAGTACTTC | CASHRDRDYEQYF
. | . | TRBJ2-7 | TRBV20-1 | TGCAGCCCATCTCCCGCGGGCCTCTCCTACGAGCAGTACTTC | CSPSPAGLSYEQYF
few | . | TRBJ1-1 | TRBV27 | TGTGCCAGCAGTTTATGGGCGGACACTGAAGCTTTCTTT | CASSLWADTEAFF
many | . | TRBJ2-7 | TRBV29-1 | TGCAGCGCCAAGGACCCCAAACTTTGGGAGCAGTACTTC | CSAKDPKLWEQYF
. | . | TRBJ1-2 | TRBV5-1 | TGCGCCAGCAGCTTGTCAGGGGACGGCTATGGCTACACCTTC | CASSLSGDGYGYTF
. | TRBD2 | TRBJ2-1 | TRBV12-3/TRBV12-4 | TGTGCCAGCAGTTTACTTAGCGGGGGGGACAATGAGCAGTTCTTC | CASSLLSGGDNEQFF
many | TRBD1 | TRBJ2-6 | TRBV7-2 | TGTGCCAGCAGCTCCGGGACAGCAAAGGCTGGGGCCAACGTCCTGACTTTC | CASSSGTAKAGANVLTF
few | . | TRBJ1-1 | TRBV9 | TGTGCCAGCAGCGCCTCCGCCGACACTGAAGCTTTCTTT | CASSASADTEAFF
. | . | TRBJ2-7 | TRBV3-1 | TGTGCCAGCAGCCACCCTAACGACAGAACCTACGAGCAGTACTTC | CASSHPNDRTYEQYF
few | . | TRBJ2-6 | TRBV18 | TGTGCCAGCTCACCATTAACCGCCGGGGGTGGGGCCAACGTCCTGACTTTC | CASSPLTAGGGANVLTF
few | TRBD1 | TRBJ2-7 | TRBV7-9 | TGTGCCAGCAGCTCAGACGTGGGACAGGAGGAGGGCGAGCAGTACTTC | CASSSDVGQEEGEQYF
few | TRBD2 | TRBJ2-1 | TRBV3-1 | TGTGCCAGCGGTCCCGGGGTAGCGGGAGTTGATGAGCAGTTCTTC | CASGPGVAGVDEQFF
many | . | TRBJ2-3 | TRBV7-3 | TGTGCCAGCAGCTCGGGACTGGCAAGCACAGATACGCAGTATTTT | CASSSGLASTDTQYF